These 21 T cell receptor beta chains originate from one sample sequenced in a study of early stage breast cancer tumors (dated by TCRdb to the late 2010s). The library came from the immunoSEQ multiplex PCR assay. TCRdb mirrors the immuneACCESS table, restricted to in-frame sequences. Some clones are absent from its copies; in checked studies, under half trace to an unresolved V gene, and the reason for the others is unknown. Here the sample has about 50,000 clones; around 80% occur a single time. The ten largest clonotypes hold around 3.4% of the sample. The sequenced material came from blood. The receptors were sampled from a person aged 40 to 50 with breast cancer.

V usage is TRBV18 and J usage is TRBJ1-2; D uncertain. CDR3 size: 14 residues. V lost 5 bases, J lost 4 bases, and 14 bases lay in between. CDR1 is KGHSH, CDR2 LQKENI, per germline. The CDR3, as DNA: TGTGCCAGCTCAAACACCGGGGTCATCTATGGCTACACCTTC. Encoded protein: CASSNTGVIYGYTF.

The rearrangement joins TRBV28 to TRBJ2-6, with 8 bases identical to TRBD1. The CDR3 consists of 18 residues. CDR1 is MDHEN, CDR2 SYDVKM, per germline. The junction had 13 bases not matched to a gene; V was cut back by 6 bases and J by 3 bases. The CDR3 is CASSQNGQGFYGANVLTF. The DNA of the CDR3 is TGTGCCAGCAGCCAAAACGGACAGGGATTTTATGGGGCCAACGTCCTGACTTTC.

The gene calls are TRBV10-3 and TRBJ2-7; D may be TRBD1 (5 bases). V lost 10 bases and J 4 bases, leaving 23 bases between the germline ends. The CDR3 has 15 amino acids. In germline, CDR1 is ENHRY, CDR2 SYGVKD. The CDR3 region has the DNA TGTGCCACCAGGAATACAGGAACACCTAGATACGAGCAGTACTTC. Its translation is CATRNTGTPRYEQYF.

The V and J genes are TRBV10-3 and TRBJ1-5, with 7 bases fitting TRBD1. The ends lost 7 bases at V and 4 bases at J; junction bases unmatched: 4. CDR1 is ENHRY, CDR2 SYGVKD, per germline. The CDR3 runs 13 residues. CDR3 in DNA: TGTGCCATCACGGGACAGTTAAATCAGCCCCAGCATTTT. Translated: CAITGQLNQPQHF.

The V gene is TRBV5-1, the J gene TRBJ1-1; 12 bases line up with TRBD1. V lost 4 bases to trimming and J lost 13 bases; unmatched junction nucleotides: 8. The CDR3 is made up of 13 amino acids. Germline assignment: CDR1 SGHRS and CDR2 YFSETQ. CDR3 DNA: TGCGCCAGCAGCAGGGGGACAGGGGGCGAGGATTTCTTT. It yields the protein CASSRGTGGEDFF. Full variable domain (rest looked up from reference TRBV5-1 and TRBJ1-1): KAGVTQTPRYLIKTRGQQVTLSCSPISGHRSVSWYQQTPGQGLQFLFEYFSETQRNKGNFPGRFSGRQFSNSRSEMNVSTLELGDSALYLCASSRGTGGEDFFGQGTRLTVV.

Regarding this clone: The germline gene is not matched at one end of the junction; a read error may be the cause. Other nucleotide sequences in the sample specify the same CDR3. The rearrangement joins TRBV30 to TRBJ1-1, with TRBD1 as a possible D gene (5 bases). The CDR3 consists of 17 residues. CDR1 and CDR2 (germline): GTSNPN, SVGIG (reference sequence). CDR3 nucleotides: TGTGCCTGGAGCCACCTCAGGGTTGGCGGCGGGTACACTGAAGCCTTCTTT. Translated, it gives CAWSHLRVGGGYTEAFF.

The chain carries TRBV29-1 and TRBJ2-1; a possible D gene is TRBD1 (6 bases). The length of the CDR3 is 17 residues. Trimming left V 3 bases short and J 6 bases short, with 24 bases between. Germline V gene lookup returns CDR1 SQVTM and CDR2 ANQGSEA. The CDR3 coding sequence is TGCAGCGTTGAGTTACTTGGGGGCGCGGTCCTGAGCAATGAGCAGTTCTTC. This codes for CSVELLGGAVLSNEQFF.

This chain links TRBV6-1 with TRBJ2-7; D may match TRBD1 or TRBD2 (5 bases each). The germline V and J ends were trimmed by 5 bases and 2 bases, with 10 bases remaining between them. CDR1 MNHNS and CDR2 SASEGT come from the germline V gene. CDR3 length equals 13 residues. CDR3 in amino acids: CASSPRDPYEQYF. As DNA, the CDR3 is TGTGCCAGCAGTCCCCGGGACCCCTACGAGCAGTACTTC.

V usage is TRBV6-1 and J usage is TRBJ2-7, with D perhaps matching TRBD1 or TRBD2 (5 bases each). Trimming cost V 7 bases and J 0 bases, with 16 bases left between them. This CDR3 spans 15 amino acids. Germline CDR1 is MNHNS and CDR2 is SASEGT. The CDR3 region is CASNQPGRLSYEQYF. CDR3 coding DNA: TGTGCCAGCAACCAGCCGGGACGCCTCTCCTACGAGCAGTACTTC.

The CDR3 nucleotides read TGTGCCAGCAGCCCCCAGATCCCCCCCGGGATAAACACCATATATTTT. Its protein product is CASSPQIPPGINTIYF. V gene TRBV7-9 combines with J gene TRBJ1-3, with D unresolved. Germline V gives CDR1 SEHNR, CDR2 FQNEAQ (reference sequence). The CDR3 covers 16 residues. Trimming cost V 5 bases and J 6 bases, with 20 bases left between them.

This clone has just one count. The V call is TRBV7-3, the J call TRBJ2-7, with D possibly being TRBD2 (5 bases). Germline V CDR1 and CDR2: SGHTA, FQGTGA. CDR3 length: 13 residues. The V and J ends lost 5 bases and 5 bases respectively, with 13 bases between them. DNA for the CDR3: TGTGCCAGCAGCGAAACATTGAGGGACGAGCAGTACTTC. Translating it yields CASSETLRDEQYF.

The CDR3 reads CASSLDGGRGDEQFF. CDR3 sequence (DNA): TGCGCCAGCAGCTTGGATGGCGGGAGGGGGGATGAGCAGTTCTTC. This sequence joins TRBV5-1 and TRBJ2-1; 9 bases are shared with TRBD2. CDR1 SGHRS and CDR2 YFSETQ come from the germline V gene. Losses at the gene ends were 0 bases for V and 8 bases for J; bases not matched to a gene: 6. This CDR3 is 15 amino acids long.

This clone was observed a single time. Mismatch with germline at one junction end may stem from a read error. CDR3 sequence: CASSIMGMVPSF. CDR3 DNA: TGTGCCAGTAGTATTATGGGCATGGTGCCCTCCTTC. The chain is built from TRBV19 and TRBJ1-2; the D is unclear. From germline, CDR1 is LNHDA and CDR2 SQIVND (reference sequence). The CDR3 consists of 12 residues.

The rearrangement joins TRBV6-6 to TRBJ2-2, with D possibly being TRBD1 (6 bases). This CDR3 has 15 amino acids. The V end lost 10 bases, the J end lost 3 bases, and 18 bases lay between the germline ends. CDR1 and CDR2 from the germline V gene are MNHNY and SVGAGI (reference sequence). DNA of the CDR3: TGTGCCACCTTTATCCACAGGGCCGACACCGGGGAGCTGTTTTTT. Protein: CATFIHRADTGELFF.

There are a few counts of this clone. This sequence joins TRBV19 and TRBJ2-1, with TRBD2 identical over 9 bases. The germline V gene encodes CDR1 LNHDA and CDR2 SQIVND (reference sequence). After removal of 2 bases from V and 9 bases from J, the junction contained 8 bases not matched to a gene. CDR3 length: 15 amino acids. This chain's CDR3 is CASSIWRGRAPEQFF. CDR3 coding DNA: TGTGCCAGTAGTATATGGCGCGGGAGGGCCCCTGAGCAGTTCTTC. Full variable domain (outside the CDR3, taken from reference TRBV19 and TRBJ2-1): DGGITQSPKYLFRKEGQNVTLSCEQNLNHDAMYWYRQDPGQGLRLIYYSQIVNDFQKGDIAEGYSVSREKKESFPLTVTSAQKNPTAFYLCASSIWRGRAPEQFFGPGTRLTVL.

The chain employs TRBV4-2 and TRBJ2-1, with D perhaps assigned TRBD1 or TRBD2 (5 bases each). Trimming cost V 1 base and J 9 bases, with 7 bases left between them. This CDR3 has 12 residues. Germline V gene lookup returns CDR1 LGHNA and CDR2 YNFKEQ. CDR3: CASSQGGAEQFF. The CDR3 region has the DNA TGTGCCAGCAGCCAAGGAGGGGCTGAGCAGTTCTTC.

This rearrangement joins TRBV7-2 to TRBJ2-3; TRBD1 matches at 7 bases. The CDR3 has 17 amino acids. V gave up 3 bases and J gave up 2 bases; unmatched junction bases: 11. Germline V gene lookup returns CDR1 SGHTA and CDR2 FQGNSA. CDR3 sequence (DNA): TGTGCCAGCAGCTTCCTTGAAGGGGGCGCCTCCACAGATACGCAGTATTTT. This codes for CASSFLEGGASTDTQYF. Drawing the rest from reference TRBV7-2 and TRBJ2-3, the complete variable domain is GAGVSQSPSNKVTEKGKDVELRCDPISGHTALYWYRQSLGQGLEFLIYFQGNSAPDKSGLPSDRFSAERTGGSVSTLTIQRTQQEDSAVYLCASSFLEGGASTDTQYFGPGTRLTVL.

The chain carries TRBV19 and TRBJ1-3; maybe TRBD1 (5 bases). The germline CDR1 and CDR2 sequences are LNHDA and SQIVND (reference sequence). The CDR3 totals 14 residues. The V and J ends lost 9 bases and 3 bases respectively, with 15 bases between them. The CDR3: CASDAGQVGNTIYF. The DNA for the CDR3 is TGTGCCAGCGACGCAGGGCAGGTTGGAAACACCATATATTTT.

This chain connects TRBV19 to TRBJ1-4; D is undetermined. The V end lost 4 bases, the J end lost 8 bases, and 17 bases lay between the germline ends. The germline CDR1 and CDR2 sequences are LNHDA and SQIVND (reference sequence). There are 15 residues in the CDR3. The CDR3 loop is CASSTYGVPREKLFF. CDR3 nucleotide sequence: TGTGCCAGTAGTACCTATGGGGTCCCCAGGGAAAAACTGTTTTTT. Looking up the rest from reference TRBV19 and TRBJ1-4 gives the full variable domain: DGGITQSPKYLFRKEGQNVTLSCEQNLNHDAMYWYRQDPGQGLRLIYYSQIVNDFQKGDIAEGYSVSREKKESFPLTVTSAQKNPTAFYLCASSTYGVPREKLFFGSGTQLSVL.

This clone was counted a single time. The chain has TRBV28 and TRBJ1-5; D gene unclear. V dropped 5 bases and J dropped 7 bases, with 15 bases sitting between them. The CDR3 is made up of 14 amino acids. Per the germline V gene, CDR1 is MDHEN and CDR2 is SYDVKM. The CDR3 coding sequence is TGTGCCAGCAGTCCCCCCGGCGGGAACCAGCCCCAGCATTTT. This codes for CASSPPGGNQPQHF.

V and J are TRBV30 and TRBJ1-1; D unresolved. Per the germline V gene, CDR1 is GTSNPN and CDR2 is SVGIG (reference sequence). With 5 bases removed from V and 11 bases from J, the gap between germline ends came to 15 bases. This CDR3 is built from 11 residues. The CDR3 loop is CAWVNIVEAFF. As DNA, the CDR3 is TGTGCCTGGGTCAATATTGTGGAGGCTTTCTTT.